The T cell receptor beta chain described here comes from a study of metastatic and nonmetastatic thyroid tumors. Whole-study context: Peripheral blood and tumor or nodule samples from malignant and benign thyroid patients were compared.

In the original processing: Construction of a distant-metastasis classifier for papillary thyroid cancer relied on CDR3 differences across clinicopathological groups. Through MiXCR, TCRdb re-clonotyped the PCR reads. TCRdb's processing, not the study's, gives the V and J calls here. Of under 50,000 clones in the sample, less than 30% were seen once. Every patient underwent thyroid surgery untreated. CDR3 length: 14 amino acids. Deletions cut 8 bases from V and 1 base from J, with 11 bases between. This clone was seen more than once but under ten times. Sequenced: blood. The source of this sequence is a male donor with papillary thyroid cancer or a benign thyroid nodule (not recorded which). Some clones in this sample may be carry-over from other donors' samples. The chain recombines TRBV12-3 or TRBV12-4 with TRBJ2-2; D is uncertain. CDR3 in amino acids: CASLRQRNTGELFF. CDR3 DNA sequence: TGTGCCAGCCTAAGGCAGAGGAACACCGGGGAGCTGTTTTTT.